Following are 22 T cell receptor beta chains from one sample sequenced in a study of blood T cell repertoires in COVID-19. Repertoires were generated with immunoSEQ multiplex PCR, while TCRdb's copy carries only in-frame clones and drops some. The sample records about 65,000 clones, approximately 80% being singletons. Sequenced input: peripheral blood. The source is a man at least 80 years old with acute or convalescent COVID-19.

CDR3 DNA sequence: TGTGCCAGCAGCCGAAGACTCGAGCACAATGAGCAGTTCTTC. Its translation: CASSRRLEHNEQFF. This chain connects TRBV9 to TRBJ2-1; D is unclear. The CDR3 runs to 14 residues. With 4 bases removed from V and 5 bases from J, the gap between germline ends came to 13 bases. The germline V gene encodes CDR1 SGDLS and CDR2 YYNGEE.

The rearrangement uses TRBV19 and TRBJ2-7, with TRBD2 identical over 11 bases. Germline V gene sequence: CDR1 LNHDA, CDR2 SQIVND (reference sequence). Germline trimming cut 6 bases from V and 3 bases from J; bases unmatched to any gene: 13. The length of the CDR3 is 17 residues. The CDR3 DNA follows: TGTGCCAGTAGCAGAGGGACTAGCGGAGATAGTTTCTACGAGCAGTACTTC. Amino acids: CASSRGTSGDSFYEQYF.

This clone was counted a single time. The rearrangement joins TRBV2 to TRBJ2-2; TRBD1 aligns across 11 bases. Germline trimming cut 7 bases from V and 4 bases from J; bases unmatched to any gene: 5. Germline lookup yields CDR1 SNHLY and CDR2 FYNNEI. The CDR3 has 15 amino acids. Written as DNA, the CDR3 is TGTGCCAGCACCGGGACAGGGGGGAGCACCGGGGAGCTGTTTTTT. This sequence encodes CASTGTGGSTGELFF.

The chain employs TRBV2 and TRBJ1-2; 7 nucleotides align to TRBD1. This CDR3 is 13 amino acids long. V lost 7 bases, J lost 2 bases, and 4 bases stayed unmatched. In germline, CDR1 is SNHLY, CDR2 FYNNEI. The DNA of the CDR3 is TGTGCCAGCAAGGGGGACAGCAACTATGGCTACACCTTC. It codes for CASKGDSNYGYTF. The variable domain in full, with the rest retrieved from reference TRBV2 and TRBJ1-2, is EPEVTQTPSHQVTQMGQEVILRCVPISNHLYFYWYRQILGQKVEFLVSFYNNEISEKSEIFDDQFSVERPDGSNFTLKIRSTKLEDSAMYFCASKGDSNYGYTFGSGTRLTVV.

This chain connects TRBV6-1 to TRBJ2-1; TRBD1 agrees at 9 bases. Germline values: CDR1 MNHNS, CDR2 SASEGT. This CDR3 has 19 amino acids. Trimming at V came to 0 bases and at J to 7 bases, leaving 16 bases not matched to a gene. The CDR3 DNA sequence: TGTGCCAGCAGTGAAGCAAGGAAGGGCGGGACAGGGACGGGGAATGAGCAGTTCTTC. Amino acids: CASSEARKGGTGTGNEQFF.

The V and J genes are TRBV2 and TRBJ1-2; tentatively, D is TRBD1 (5 bases). The CDR3 is 12 amino acids. V dropped 6 bases and J dropped 8 bases, with 13 bases sitting between them. CDR1 and CDR2 from the germline V gene are SNHLY and FYNNEI. CDR3 residues: CASRSTRAGYTF. The CDR3 coding sequence is TGTGCCAGCAGGTCCACCAGGGCCGGCTACACCTTC.

The chain combines TRBV5-6 with TRBJ1-2, with D possibly matching TRBD1 (5 bases). Between the trimmed V and J ends, which lost 4 bases and 4 bases, there was a span of 20 bases. The CDR3 contains 16 residues. Germline V CDR1 and CDR2: SGHDT, YYEEEE. CDR3 region: CASSPRTGTYLYGYTF. The CDR3 nucleotides read TGTGCCAGCAGCCCAAGAACCGGGACTTACCTCTATGGCTACACCTTC.

The gene calls are TRBV11-2 and TRBJ1-1; D unresolved. The CDR3 has 14 residues. CDR1 is SGHAT, CDR2 FQNNGV, per germline. Between the trimmed V and J ends, which lost 3 bases and 1 base, there was a span of 9 bases. The CDR3 nucleotides are TGTGCCAGCAGCTTCGGGCGGGAGAACACTGAAGCTTTCTTT. Translating gives CASSFGRENTEAFF.

This sequence joins TRBV29-1 and TRBJ1-2; tentative D call: TRBD1 (6 bases). The CDR3 runs to 13 residues. From germline, CDR1 is SQVTM and CDR2 ANQGSEA. Trimming cost V 6 bases and J 5 bases, with 16 bases left between them. The CDR3 coding sequence is TGCAGCGTGGCCTTCGGGACAACTTATGGCTACACCTTC. Translated, it gives CSVAFGTTYGYTF.

This sequence joins TRBV29-1 and TRBJ2-5; 7 nucleotides match TRBD1. V lost 7 bases, J lost 0 bases, and 8 bases stayed unmatched. The CDR3 has 14 amino acids. Germline-derived CDR1 and CDR2 are SQVTM and ANQGSEA. The CDR3 sequence is CSATKGQNQETQYF. CDR3 nucleotide sequence: TGCAGCGCCACAAAGGGACAGAACCAAGAGACCCAGTACTTC.

This clone was seen just once. The V and J genes are TRBV5-5 and TRBJ2-5; perhaps TRBD2 as D (5 bases). This CDR3 is built from 14 residues. Germline CDR1 SGHKS, CDR2 YYEKEE (reference sequence). V lost 5 bases to trimming and J lost 2 bases, with 13 bases between them. The CDR3 sequence is CASRAFGVQETQYF. CDR3 bases: TGTGCCAGCAGAGCCTTCGGGGTGCAAGAGACCCAGTACTTC.

This chain joins TRBV7-8 and TRBJ1-6; weak D call: TRBD1 (5 bases). In germline, CDR1 is SGHVS, CDR2 FQNEAQ. V was cut by 7 bases and J by 10 bases, with 17 bases left in between. The CDR3 runs 14 residues. The CDR3 sequence: CASKETRGVSPLHF. CDR3 coding DNA: TGTGCCAGCAAAGAAACTCGGGGGGTCTCACCCCTCCACTTT.

J is TRBJ2-1 and V is TRBV5-6; 12 positions match TRBD1. The germline CDR1 and CDR2 sequences are SGHDT and YYEEEE. This CDR3 is built from 15 residues. Trimming removed 3 bases from V and 5 bases from J; junction bases left unmatched: 3. CDR3 in DNA: TGTGCCAGCAGCTCCGGGACAGGGGGCCACAATGAGCAGTTCTTC. It translates to CASSSGTGGHNEQFF.

The chain uses TRBV7-8 and TRBJ1-1; D is unclear. The ends were cut back, 3 bases at V and 6 bases at J, with 17 bases in the middle. CDR1 and CDR2 from the germline V gene are SGHVS and FQNEAQ. CDR3 length: 15 amino acids. Here the CDR3 DNA reads TGTGCCAGCAGCTTCGTCGCGGGGTATAGCGCTGAAGCTTTCTTT. Protein sequence: CASSFVAGYSAEAFF.

J is TRBJ2-2 and V is TRBV9; D gene ambiguous. CDR1 and CDR2 (germline): SGDLS, YYNGEE. Trimming left V 0 bases short and J 1 base short, with 7 bases between. The CDR3 loop spans 15 amino acids. The CDR3 coding sequence is TGTGCCAGCAGCGTAGAAAGCGTGAACACCGGGGAGCTGTTTTTT. It is translated as CASSVESVNTGELFF.

CDR3 sequence reads: CASSYSMTGTKDGYTF. CDR3 nucleotide sequence: TGTGCCAGCAGTTACTCAATGACAGGGACGAAGGATGGCTACACCTTC. V gene TRBV6-5 combines with J gene TRBJ1-2; 7 bases line up with TRBD1. The CDR3 has 16 residues. Germline values: CDR1 MNHEY, CDR2 SVGAGI. The V and J ends lost 0 bases and 6 bases, in that order; junction bases with no gene match: 10.

This clone showed up just once. CDR3 residues: CASTRTGGYEAFF. The CDR3 DNA reads TGTGCCAGCACCCGGACAGGGGGATATGAAGCTTTCTTT. The rearrangement joins TRBV5-6 to TRBJ1-1; 10 bases fit TRBD1. This CDR3 contains 13 residues. The V segment lost 6 bases and the J segment 7 bases; nucleotides outside the gene matches: 6. CDR1 SGHDT and CDR2 YYEEEE come from the germline V gene.

The chain couples TRBV18 to TRBJ2-7, with D possibly matching TRBD1 (6 bases). CDR3 length: 13 amino acids. Germline lookup yields CDR1 KGHSH and CDR2 LQKENI. The V end was cut by 6 bases, the J end by 3 bases, with 12 bases between. The DNA for the CDR3 is TGTGCCAGCTCCTCCCGGGACAACTACGAGCAGTACTTC. Amino acids: CASSSRDNYEQYF. The full variable domain, rest sourced from reference TRBV18 and TRBJ2-7, is NAGVMQNPRHLVRRRGQEARLRCSPMKGHSHVYWYRQLPEEGLKFMVYLQKENIIDESGMPKERFSAEFPKEGPSILRIQQVVRGDSAAYFCASSSRDNYEQYFGPGTRLTVT.

The chain is built from TRBV5-8 and TRBJ2-5; tentative D call: TRBD1 (6 bases). This CDR3 is 18 amino acids long. Germline V gives CDR1 SGHTS, CDR2 YDEGEE. V was pared by 0 bases and J by 5 bases, with 23 bases between. The CDR3 here is CASSLAVQPGDTGETQYF. The CDR3 DNA reads as TGTGCCAGCAGCTTGGCGGTGCAGCCCGGGGACACCGGGGAGACCCAGTACTTC.

This clone has only a few counts. The gene calls are TRBV12-3 or TRBV12-4 and TRBJ1-1; D is unresolved. The germline V and J ends were trimmed by 3 bases and 7 bases, with 12 bases remaining between them. This CDR3 spans 13 amino acids. The DNA of the CDR3 is TGTGCCAGCAGTTTTAGAATCTTTAATGAAGCTTTCTTT. Amino acid sequence: CASSFRIFNEAFF.

The chain recombines TRBV2 with TRBJ2-5; D unresolved. This CDR3 has 14 amino acids. CDR1 and CDR2 (germline): SNHLY, FYNNEI. V was shortened by 4 bases and J by 5 bases, with 14 bases between the two germline ends. The CDR3 is CASSVRGAGETQYF. In DNA form, the CDR3 reads TGTGCCAGCAGTGTCCGTGGAGCCGGCGAGACCCAGTACTTC.

The genes are TRBV7-3 and TRBJ2-6; D not resolved. Germline V gene sequence: CDR1 SGHTA, CDR2 FQGTGA. The length of the CDR3 is 17 residues. Trimming pared 1 base from V and 0 bases from J, leaving 10 bases between. CDR3 sequence reads: CASSLMGTSSGANVLTF. For the CDR3, the DNA is TGTGCCAGCAGCTTAATGGGCACCAGCTCTGGGGCCAACGTCCTGACTTTC.